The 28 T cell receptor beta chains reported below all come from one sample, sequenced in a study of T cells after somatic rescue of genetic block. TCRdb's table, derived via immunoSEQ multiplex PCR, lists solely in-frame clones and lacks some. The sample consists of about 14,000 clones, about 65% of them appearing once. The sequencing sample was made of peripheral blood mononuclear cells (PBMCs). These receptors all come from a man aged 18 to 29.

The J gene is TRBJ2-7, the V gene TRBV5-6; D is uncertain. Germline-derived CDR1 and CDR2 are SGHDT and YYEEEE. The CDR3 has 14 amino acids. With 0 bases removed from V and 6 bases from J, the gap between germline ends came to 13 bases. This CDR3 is CASSLDWVIGEQYF. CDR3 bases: TGTGCCAGCAGCTTGGATTGGGTAATTGGCGAGCAGTACTTC. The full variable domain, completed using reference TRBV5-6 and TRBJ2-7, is DAGVTQSPTHLIKTRGQQVTLRCSPKSGHDTVSWYQQALGQGPQFIFQYYEEEERQRGNFPDRFSGHQFPNYSSELNVNALLLGDSALYLCASSLDWVIGEQYFGPGTRLTVT.

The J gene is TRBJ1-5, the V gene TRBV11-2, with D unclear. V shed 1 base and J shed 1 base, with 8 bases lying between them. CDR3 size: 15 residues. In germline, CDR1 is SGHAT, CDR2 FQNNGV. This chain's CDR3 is CASSLGGGSNQPQHF. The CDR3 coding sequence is TGTGCCAGCAGCTTAGGGGGAGGGAGCAATCAGCCCCAGCATTTT.

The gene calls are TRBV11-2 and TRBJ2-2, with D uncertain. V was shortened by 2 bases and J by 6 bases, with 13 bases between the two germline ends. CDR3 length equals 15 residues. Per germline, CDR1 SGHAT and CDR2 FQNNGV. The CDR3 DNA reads TGTGCCAGCAGCTTATCCGGGCCTGTACCCGGGGAGCTGTTTTTT. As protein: CASSLSGPVPGELFF.

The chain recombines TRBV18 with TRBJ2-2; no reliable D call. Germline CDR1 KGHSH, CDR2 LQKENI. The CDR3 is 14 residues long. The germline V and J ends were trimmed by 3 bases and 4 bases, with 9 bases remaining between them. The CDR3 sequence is CASSPDRRTGELFF. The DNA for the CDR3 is TGTGCCAGCTCACCGGACCGTCGCACCGGGGAGCTGTTTTTT.

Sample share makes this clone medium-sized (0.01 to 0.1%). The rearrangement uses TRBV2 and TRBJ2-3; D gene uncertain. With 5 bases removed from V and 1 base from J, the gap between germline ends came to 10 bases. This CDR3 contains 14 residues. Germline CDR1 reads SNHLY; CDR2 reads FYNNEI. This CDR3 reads CASSFLEGTDTQYF. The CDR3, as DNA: TGTGCCAGCAGTTTTCTAGAGGGCACAGATACGCAGTATTTT.

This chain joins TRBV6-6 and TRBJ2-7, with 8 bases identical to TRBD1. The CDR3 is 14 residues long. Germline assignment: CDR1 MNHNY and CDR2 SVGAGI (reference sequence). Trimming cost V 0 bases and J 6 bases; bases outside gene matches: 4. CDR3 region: CASSYSWTGSEQYF. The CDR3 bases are TGTGCCAGCAGTTACTCCTGGACAGGGAGCGAGCAGTACTTC.

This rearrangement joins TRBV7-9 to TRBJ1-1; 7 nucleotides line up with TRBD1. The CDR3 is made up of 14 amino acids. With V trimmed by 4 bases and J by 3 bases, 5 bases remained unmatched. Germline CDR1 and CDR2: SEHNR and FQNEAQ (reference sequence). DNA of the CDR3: TGTGCCAGCAGCTCCGTTACAGGGGACACTGAAGCTTTCTTT. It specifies CASSSVTGDTEAFF.

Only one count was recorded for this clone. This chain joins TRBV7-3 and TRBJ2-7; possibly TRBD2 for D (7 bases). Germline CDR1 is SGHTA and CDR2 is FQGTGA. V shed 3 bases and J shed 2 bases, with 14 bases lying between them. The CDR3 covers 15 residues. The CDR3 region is CASSLAGALTYEQYF. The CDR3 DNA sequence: TGTGCCAGCAGCTTGGCGGGGGCCTTAACCTACGAGCAGTACTTC. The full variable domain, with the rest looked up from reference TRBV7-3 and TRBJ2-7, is GAGVSQTPSNKVTEKGKYVELRCDPISGHTALYWYRQSLGQGPEFLIYFQGTGAADDSGLPNDRFFAVRPEGSVSTLKIQRTERGDSAVYLCASSLAGALTYEQYFGPGTRLTVT.

In DNA form, the CDR3 reads TGCGCCAGCAGCGCGGAAGTCACAGATACGCAGTATTTT. As protein: CASSAEVTDTQYF. This chain joins TRBV5-1 and TRBJ2-3; no clear D gene. In germline, CDR1 is SGHRS, CDR2 YFSETQ. V shed 4 bases and J shed 2 bases, with 8 bases lying between them. The CDR3 spans 13 residues.

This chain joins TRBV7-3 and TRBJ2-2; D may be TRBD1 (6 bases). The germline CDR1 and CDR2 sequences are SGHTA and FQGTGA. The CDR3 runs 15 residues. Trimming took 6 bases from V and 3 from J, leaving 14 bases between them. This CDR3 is CASRLTGLDTGELFF. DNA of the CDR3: TGTGCCAGCAGATTGACAGGTTTAGACACCGGGGAGCTGTTTTTT.

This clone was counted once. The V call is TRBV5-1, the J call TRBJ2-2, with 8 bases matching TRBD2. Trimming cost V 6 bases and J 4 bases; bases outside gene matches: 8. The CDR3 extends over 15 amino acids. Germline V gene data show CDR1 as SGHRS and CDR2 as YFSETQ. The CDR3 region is CASTPRGGGTGELFF. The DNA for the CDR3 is TGCGCCAGCACCCCACGGGGGGGTGGCACCGGGGAGCTGTTTTTT.

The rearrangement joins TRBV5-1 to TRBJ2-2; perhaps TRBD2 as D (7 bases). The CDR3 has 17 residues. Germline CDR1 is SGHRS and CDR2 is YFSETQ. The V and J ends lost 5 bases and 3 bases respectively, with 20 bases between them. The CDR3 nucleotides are TGCGCCAGCAGTTATTTTGGCGGGGGCTGGGACACCGGGGAGCTGTTTTTT. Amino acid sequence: CASSYFGGGWDTGELFF.

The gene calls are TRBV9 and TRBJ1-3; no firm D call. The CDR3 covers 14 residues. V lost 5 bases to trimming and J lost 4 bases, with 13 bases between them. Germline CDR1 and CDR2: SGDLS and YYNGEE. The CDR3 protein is CASSGLGYGNTIYF. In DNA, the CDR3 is TGTGCCAGCAGTGGCTTGGGGTACGGAAACACCATATATTTT.

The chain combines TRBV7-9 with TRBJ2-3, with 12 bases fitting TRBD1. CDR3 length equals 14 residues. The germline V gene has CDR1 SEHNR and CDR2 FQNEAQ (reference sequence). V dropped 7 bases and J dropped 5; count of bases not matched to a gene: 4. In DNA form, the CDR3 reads TGTGCCAGCATATGGGACAGGGGGCAAGATACGCAGTATTTT. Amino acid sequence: CASIWDRGQDTQYF.

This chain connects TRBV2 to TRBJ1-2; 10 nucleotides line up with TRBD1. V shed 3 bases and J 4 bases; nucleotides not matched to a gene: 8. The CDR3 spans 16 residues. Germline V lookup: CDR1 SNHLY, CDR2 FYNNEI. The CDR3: CASSDRGTGAIYGYTF. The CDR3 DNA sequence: TGTGCCAGCAGTGATCGCGGGACAGGGGCGATCTATGGCTACACCTTC. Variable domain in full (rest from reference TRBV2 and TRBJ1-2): EPEVTQTPSHQVTQMGQEVILRCVPISNHLYFYWYRQILGQKVEFLVSFYNNEISEKSEIFDDQFSVERPDGSNFTLKIRSTKLEDSAMYFCASSDRGTGAIYGYTFGSGTRLTVV.

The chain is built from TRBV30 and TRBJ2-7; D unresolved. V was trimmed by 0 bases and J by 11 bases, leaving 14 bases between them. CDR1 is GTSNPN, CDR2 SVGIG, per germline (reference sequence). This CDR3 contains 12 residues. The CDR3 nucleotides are TGTGCCTGGAGTGTACTTGGCAAAGTTGAGTACTTC. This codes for CAWSVLGKVEYF.

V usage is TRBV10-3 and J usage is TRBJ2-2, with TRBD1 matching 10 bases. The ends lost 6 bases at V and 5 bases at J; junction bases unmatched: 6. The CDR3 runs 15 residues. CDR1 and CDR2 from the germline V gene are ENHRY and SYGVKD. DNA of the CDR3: TGTGCCATCAGGGGGACAGGGGCTAAGACCGGGGAGCTGTTTTTT. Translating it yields CAIRGTGAKTGELFF.

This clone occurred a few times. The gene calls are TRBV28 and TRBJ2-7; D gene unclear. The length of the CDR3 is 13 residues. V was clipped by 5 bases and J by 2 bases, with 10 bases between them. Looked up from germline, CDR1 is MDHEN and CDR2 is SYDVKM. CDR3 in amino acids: CASSLRATYEQYF. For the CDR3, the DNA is TGTGCCAGCAGTCTCCGGGCGACCTACGAGCAGTACTTC.

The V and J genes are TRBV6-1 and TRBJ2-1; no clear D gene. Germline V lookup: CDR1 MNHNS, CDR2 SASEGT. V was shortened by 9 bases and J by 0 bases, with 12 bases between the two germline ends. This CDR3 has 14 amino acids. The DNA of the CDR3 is TGTGCCAGTAGCAGCCTCAGCTCCTACAATGAGCAGTTCTTC. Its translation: CASSSLSSYNEQFF.

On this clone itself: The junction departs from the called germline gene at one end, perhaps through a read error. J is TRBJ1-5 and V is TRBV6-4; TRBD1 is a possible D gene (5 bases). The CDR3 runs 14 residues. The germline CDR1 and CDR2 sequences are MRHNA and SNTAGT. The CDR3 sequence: CAISGADSNQPQHF. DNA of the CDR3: TGTGCCATCAGTGGGGCAGATAGCAATCAGCCCCAGCATTTT.

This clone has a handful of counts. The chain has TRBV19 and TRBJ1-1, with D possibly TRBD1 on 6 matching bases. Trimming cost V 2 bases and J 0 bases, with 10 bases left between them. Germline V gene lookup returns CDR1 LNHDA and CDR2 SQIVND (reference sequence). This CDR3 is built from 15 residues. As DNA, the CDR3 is TGTGCCAGTAGTATACCAGGGGCCATGAACACTGAAGCTTTCTTT. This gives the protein CASSIPGAMNTEAFF.

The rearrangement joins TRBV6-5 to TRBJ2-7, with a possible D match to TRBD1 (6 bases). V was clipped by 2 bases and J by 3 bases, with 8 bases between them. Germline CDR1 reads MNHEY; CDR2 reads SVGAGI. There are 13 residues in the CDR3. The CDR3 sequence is CASSYGGNYEQYF. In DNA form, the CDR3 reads TGTGCCAGCAGTTACGGGGGCAACTACGAGCAGTACTTC.

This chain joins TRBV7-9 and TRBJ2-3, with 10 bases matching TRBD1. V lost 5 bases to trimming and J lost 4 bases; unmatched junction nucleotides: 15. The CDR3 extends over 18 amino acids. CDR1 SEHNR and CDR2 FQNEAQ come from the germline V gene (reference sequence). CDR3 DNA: TGTGCCAGCAGCCTCCCAGGAGGGAGACAGGGGGCTCCAGATACGCAGTATTTT. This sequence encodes CASSLPGGRQGAPDTQYF.

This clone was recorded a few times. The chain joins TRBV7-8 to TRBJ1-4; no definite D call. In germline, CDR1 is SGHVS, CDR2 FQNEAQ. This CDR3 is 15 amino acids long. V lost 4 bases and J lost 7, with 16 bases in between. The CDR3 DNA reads TGTGCCAGCAGCTATACTTCAGGCGGAGGTGAAAAACTGTTTTTT. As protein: CASSYTSGGGEKLFF. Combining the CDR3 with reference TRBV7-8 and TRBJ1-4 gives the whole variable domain GAGVSQSPRYKVAKRGQDVALRCDPISGHVSLFWYQQALGQGPEFLTYFQNEAQLDKSGLPSDRFFAERPEGSVSTLKIQRTQQEDSAVYLCASSYTSGGGEKLFFGSGTQLSVL.

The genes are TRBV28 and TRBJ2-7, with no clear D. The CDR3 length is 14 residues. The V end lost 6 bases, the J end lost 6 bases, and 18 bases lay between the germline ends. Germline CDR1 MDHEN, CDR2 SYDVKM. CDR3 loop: CASSTPGRPPEQYF. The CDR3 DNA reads TGTGCCAGCAGCACACCTGGACGGCCTCCCGAGCAGTACTTC.

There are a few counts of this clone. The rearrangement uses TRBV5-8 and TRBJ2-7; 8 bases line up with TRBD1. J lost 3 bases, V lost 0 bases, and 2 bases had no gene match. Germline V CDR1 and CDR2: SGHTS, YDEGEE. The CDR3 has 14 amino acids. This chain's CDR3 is CASSLGTGRYEQYF. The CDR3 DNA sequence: TGTGCCAGCAGCTTGGGGACAGGGCGCTACGAGCAGTACTTC.

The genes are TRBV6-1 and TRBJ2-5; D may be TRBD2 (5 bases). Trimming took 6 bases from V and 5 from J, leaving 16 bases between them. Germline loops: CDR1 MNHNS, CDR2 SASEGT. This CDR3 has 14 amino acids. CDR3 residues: CASRASTFPETQYF. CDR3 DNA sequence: TGTGCCAGCAGGGCTAGCACTTTCCCCGAGACCCAGTACTTC.

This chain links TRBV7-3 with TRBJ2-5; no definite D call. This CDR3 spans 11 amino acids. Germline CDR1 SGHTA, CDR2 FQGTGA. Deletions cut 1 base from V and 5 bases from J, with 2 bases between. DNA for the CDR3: TGTGCCAGCAGCTTAAATGAGACCCAGTACTTC. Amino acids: CASSLNETQYF.